This is a list of T cell receptor beta chains from one sample in a study of cytomegalovirus exposure and HLA in healthy donors. Repertoires were generated with immunoSEQ multiplex PCR, while TCRdb's copy carries only in-frame clones and drops some. The table includes some 240,000 clones, less than 90% detected once. Input material: PBMCs. Receptors were obtained from a woman between 18 and 29 years old in good health and CMV-seronegative. Both conserved end residues are part of each CDR3. A D gene is named only where the DNA matches it firmly. Size is stated for part of the rows, as once, few or many counts, or as a class when the clone is expanded.

D gene,V gene,J gene,clone size,CDR3 protein,CDR3 DNA
TRBD2,TRBV29-1,TRBJ2-1,-,CSVEGAGGGVFGEQFF,TGCAGCGTTGAAGGGGCCGGCGGGGGAGTCTTTGGTGAGCAGTTCTTC
-,TRBV2,TRBJ2-1,-,CASSVAGTYNEQFF,TGTGCCAGCAGTGTCGCAGGGACCTACAATGAGCAGTTCTTC
-,TRBV11-3,TRBJ2-1,-,CASSKAKSSYNEQFF,TGTGCCAGCTCTAAAGCGAAATCCTCCTACAATGAGCAGTTCTTC
TRBD1,TRBV13,TRBJ2-1,-,CASSFGQAGQFF,TGTGCCAGCAGCTTCGGACAGGCCGGGCAGTTCTTC
-,TRBV9,TRBJ2-3,-,CASTPGPSTDTQYF,TGTGCCAGCACGCCGGGCCCTAGCACAGATACGCAGTATTTT
-,TRBV30,TRBJ2-3,-,CAWSRTGDTQYF,TGTGCCTGGAGTAGGACGGGAGATACGCAGTATTTT
-,TRBV18,TRBJ2-7,once,CASSPGSYEQYF,TGTGCCAGCTCACCGGGGAGCTACGAGCAGTACTTC
-,TRBV15,TRBJ1-5,-,CATSRDRGNDQPQHF,TGTGCCACCAGCAGAGATCGAGGAAACGACCAGCCCCAGCATTTT
-,TRBV6-1,TRBJ1-1,-,CASNPGWGANTEAFF,TGTGCCAGCAACCCTGGGTGGGGGGCGAACACTGAAGCTTTCTTT
TRBD1,TRBV27,TRBJ2-3,-,CASSLSTPGTGFNTDTQYF,TGTGCCAGCAGTTTATCGACCCCCGGGACAGGGTTCAACACAGATACGCAGTATTTT
TRBD2,TRBV7-9,TRBJ2-1,-,CASSLGLAGNEQFF,TGTGCCAGCAGCCTGGGACTAGCGGGAAATGAGCAGTTCTTC
-,TRBV2,TRBJ2-7,-,CASSWTGRDEQYF,TGTGCCAGCAGTTGGACAGGGAGGGACGAGCAGTACTTC
-,TRBV7-2,TRBJ2-2,-,CASSLVPGGLTGELFF,TGTGCCAGCAGCTTAGTGCCCGGGGGACTCACCGGGGAGCTGTTTTTT
-,TRBV6-1,TRBJ1-2,-,CASSETGTLSHYGYTF,TGTGCCAGCAGTGAAACCGGGACACTCTCTCACTATGGCTACACCTTC
TRBD2,TRBV29-1,TRBJ2-1,-,CSVRLGTSGYNEQFF,TGCAGCGTCAGGTTAGGGACTAGCGGCTACAATGAGCAGTTCTTC
TRBD1,TRBV27,TRBJ1-3,-,CASSLKQGKNTIYF,TGTGCCAGCAGTTTAAAACAGGGGAAAAACACCATATATTTT
-,TRBV7-9,TRBJ1-2,-,CASSLGRGLGAGYGYTF,TGTGCCAGCAGCTTAGGACGCGGCCTTGGGGCTGGCTATGGCTACACCTTC
-,TRBV6-1,TRBJ1-3,-,CASSEAMGSLGNTIYF,TGTGCCAGCAGTGAAGCAATGGGGAGTCTCGGAAACACCATATATTTT
-,TRBV27,TRBJ1-1,-,CASSSRQGSTEAFF,TGTGCCAGCAGTTCGCGTCAGGGGAGCACTGAAGCTTTCTTT
-,TRBV28,TRBJ2-5,-,CASSLFGQSQYF,TGTGCCAGCAGTTTATTCGGACAGTCCCAGTACTTC
-,TRBV5-6,TRBJ1-1,-,CASSPQGFRNTEAFF,TGTGCCAGCAGCCCGCAGGGGTTTCGTAACACTGAAGCTTTCTTT
TRBD1,TRBV5-1,TRBJ1-5,once,CASSAQGARGQPQHF,TGCGCCAGCAGCGCGCAGGGGGCGCGGGGTCAGCCCCAGCATTTT
TRBD1,TRBV9,TRBJ1-2,-,CASSAPTGASGYTF,TGTGCCAGCAGCGCCCCGACAGGGGCCAGCGGCTACACCTTC
TRBD1,TRBV2,TRBJ1-1,-,CASSRQGAKNTEAFF,TGTGCCAGCAGTCGACAGGGGGCGAAGAACACTGAAGCTTTCTTT
TRBD1,TRBV27,TRBJ1-2,-,CASSLSIAEGTGAEYYGYTF,TGTGCCAGCAGTTTATCTATAGCGGAGGGGACAGGGGCCGAATATTATGGCTACACCTTC
TRBD1,TRBV29-1,TRBJ2-7,-,CSVELPGQAHEQYF,TGCAGCGTTGAATTGCCGGGACAGGCCCACGAGCAGTACTTC
TRBD1,TRBV6-5,TRBJ1-2,-,CASRPPGTANGYTF,TGTGCCAGCAGACCCCCCGGGACAGCTAATGGCTACACCTTC
-,TRBV6-5,TRBJ1-2,few,CASSYSTANYGYTF,TGTGCCAGCAGTTACTCGACAGCTAACTATGGCTACACCTTC
TRBD1,TRBV7-8,TRBJ1-5,-,CASGYEPRTGDQPQHF,TGTGCCAGCGGATATGAACCGAGGACAGGGGATCAGCCCCAGCATTTT
-,TRBV7-3,TRBJ1-5,-,CASSPGGSNQPQHF,TGTGCCAGCAGCCCTGGGGGTTCCAATCAGCCCCAGCATTTT
-,TRBV10-1,TRBJ2-7,-,CASSSGTGTYEQYF,TGCGCCAGCAGTTCCGGGACTGGAACCTACGAGCAGTACTTC
-,TRBV10-3,TRBJ1-4,many,CAIRTAPGEKLFF,TGTGCCATCAGGACAGCGCCGGGTGAAAAACTGTTTTTT
TRBD2,TRBV11-2,TRBJ2-7,few,CASSLDSGGSSYEQYF,TGTGCCAGCAGCTTAGATTCCGGGGGGAGCTCCTACGAGCAGTACTTC
-,TRBV27,TRBJ1-2,-,CASRLISGYGYTF,TGTGCCAGCCGACTAATATCGGGCTATGGCTACACCTTC
TRBD1,TRBV5-5,TRBJ1-1,few,CASSRRQGETNTEAFF,TGTGCCAGCAGCAGACGACAGGGTGAAACGAACACTGAAGCTTTCTTT
-,TRBV2,TRBJ2-5,-,CASSGSPAGTRETQYF,TGTGCCAGCAGTGGAAGTCCGGCAGGGACCCGAGAGACCCAGTACTTC
-,TRBV10-3,TRBJ2-7,-,CALTGSNSPYEQYF,TGTGCCCTAACGGGGTCAAACTCCCCCTACGAGCAGTACTTC
-,TRBV5-4,TRBJ2-5,few,CASSLWGARETQYF,TGTGCCAGCAGCTTGTGGGGGGCACGGGAGACCCAGTACTTC
-,TRBV10-3,TRBJ1-4,-,CAISQATNEKLFF,TGTGCCATCTCCCAGGCAACTAATGAAAAACTGTTTTTT
-,TRBV7-3,TRBJ2-7,-,CASSPNPGASYEQYF,TGTGCCAGCAGCCCAAACCCCGGCGCTAGCTACGAGCAGTACTTC
TRBD2,TRBV5-1,TRBJ2-7,-,CASSLESLAGELQAYEQYF,TGCGCCAGCAGCTTGGAATCTCTAGCGGGAGAACTTCAGGCCTACGAGCAGTACTTC
-,TRBV12-2,TRBJ2-1,-,CASRLALETSAHLNEQFF,TGTGCAAGTCGCTTAGCGCTAGAGACTAGCGCCCATCTCAATGAGCAGTTCTTC
-,TRBV6-1,TRBJ1-5,-,CASSEGEIYQPQHF,TGTGCCAGCAGTGAGGGGGAGATCTATCAGCCCCAGCATTTT
-,TRBV7-7,TRBJ2-2,once,CASSLGNWDTGELFF,TGTGCTAGCAGCTTAGGGAATTGGGACACCGGGGAGCTGTTTTTT
-,TRBV7-9,TRBJ2-7,-,CASSSVGEQYF,TGTGCCAGCAGCTCCGTGGGGGAGCAGTACTTC
-,TRBV6-5,TRBJ2-3,-,CASGRTPDTQYF,TGTGCCAGCGGAAGGACCCCCGATACGCAGTATTTT
-,TRBV27,TRBJ2-5,-,CASSFRGKETQYF,TGTGCCAGCAGTTTCCGGGGTAAAGAGACCCAGTACTTC
-,TRBV2,TRBJ1-5,once,CASSEIRLNQPQHF,TGTGCCAGCAGTGAGATTAGGCTCAATCAGCCCCAGCATTTT
-,TRBV2,TRBJ2-3,-,CASSEKTGSNTQYF,TGTGCCAGCAGTGAAAAGACGGGATCGAATACGCAGTATTTT
TRBD1,TRBV5-6,TRBJ1-2,few,CASSSWGQAKGYTF,TGTGCCAGCAGCTCGTGGGGACAGGCGAAGGGCTACACCTTC
-,TRBV6-1,TRBJ1-1,-,CASRGQTLYEAFF,TGTGCCAGCAGAGGACAGACCCTTTATGAAGCTTTCTTT
-,TRBV10-3,TRBJ2-5,-,CAISRGFETQYF,TGTGCCATAAGCAGGGGTTTCGAGACCCAGTACTTC
TRBD1,TRBV28,TRBJ1-4,-,CASSFSGQGMREKLFF,TGTGCCAGCAGTTTTTCTGGACAGGGGATGAGGGAAAAACTGTTTTTT
TRBD2,TRBV19,TRBJ2-1,-,CASSISKSGGADEQFF,TGTGCCAGTAGTATTAGTAAGAGCGGGGGGGCAGATGAGCAGTTCTTC